A single sample is the source of the 3 T cell receptor beta chains below, sequenced in a study of neoadjuvant anti-PD-1 for oral cavity cancer (dated by TCRdb to 2020 to 2022). The receptor library was made with the immunoSEQ multiplex PCR assay. TCRdb provides this immuneACCESS table in a form limited to in-frame rearrangements. Some clones are lacking; in checked studies, under half of them reflect an unresolved V gene, and why the rest are absent is not known. This sample is represented by more than 10,000 clones; 50% to 80% of them were singletons. The ten largest clones represent about 2.4% of the sample. Interpreted using the paper, the time point label stands for: before neoadjuvant nivolumab. This specimen consisted of PBMCs, obtained before nivolumab (anti-PD-1) treatment. The receptors were sampled from a person aged 40 to 85 with oral cavity squamous cell carcinoma.

V and J are TRBV5-6 and TRBJ1-6; D is uncertain. The V end was cut by 0 bases, the J end by 6 bases, with 10 bases between. From germline, CDR1 is SGHDT and CDR2 YYEEEE. This CDR3 contains 15 residues. The CDR3 protein is CASSLVGQSNSPLHF. CDR3 sequence (DNA): TGTGCCAGCAGCTTGGTGGGCCAGAGTAATTCACCCCTCCACTTT.

J is TRBJ1-6 and V is TRBV5-4; 9 bases are shared with TRBD1. With 4 bases clipped from V and 15 bases from J, the junction kept 14 bases outside the gene matches. This CDR3 is built from 15 residues. Per the germline V gene, CDR1 is SGHNT and CDR2 is YYREEE (reference sequence). CDR3 loop: CASSPNSGQGTILHF. The DNA of the CDR3 is TGTGCCAGCAGCCCCAACTCGGGACAGGGTACAATCCTCCACTTT.

The CDR3 sequence: CASGSGTGGYGYTF. In nucleotides, the CDR3 is TGTGCCAGTGGTTCCGGGACAGGGGGCTATGGCTACACCTTC. This sequence joins TRBV19 and TRBJ1-2, with TRBD1 matching over 11 bases. The V gene end was trimmed by 8 bases and the J gene end by 4 bases; junction bases not matched to a gene: 6. The germline V gene encodes CDR1 LNHDA and CDR2 SQIVND (reference sequence). The CDR3 contains 14 residues.